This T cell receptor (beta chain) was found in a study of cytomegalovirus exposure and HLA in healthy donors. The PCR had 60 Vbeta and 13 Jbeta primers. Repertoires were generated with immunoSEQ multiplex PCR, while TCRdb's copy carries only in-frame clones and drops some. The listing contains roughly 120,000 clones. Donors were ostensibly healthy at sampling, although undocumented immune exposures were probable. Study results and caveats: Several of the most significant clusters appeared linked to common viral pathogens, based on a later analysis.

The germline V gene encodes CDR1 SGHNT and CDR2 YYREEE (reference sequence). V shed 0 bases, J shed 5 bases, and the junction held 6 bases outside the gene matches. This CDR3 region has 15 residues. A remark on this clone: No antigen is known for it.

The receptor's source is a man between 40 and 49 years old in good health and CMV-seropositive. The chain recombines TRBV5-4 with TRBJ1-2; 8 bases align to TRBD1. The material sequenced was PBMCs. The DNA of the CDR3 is TGTGCCAGCAGCTTGGGACAGGGGCAACTATATGGCTACACCTTC. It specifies CASSLGQGQLYGYTF.